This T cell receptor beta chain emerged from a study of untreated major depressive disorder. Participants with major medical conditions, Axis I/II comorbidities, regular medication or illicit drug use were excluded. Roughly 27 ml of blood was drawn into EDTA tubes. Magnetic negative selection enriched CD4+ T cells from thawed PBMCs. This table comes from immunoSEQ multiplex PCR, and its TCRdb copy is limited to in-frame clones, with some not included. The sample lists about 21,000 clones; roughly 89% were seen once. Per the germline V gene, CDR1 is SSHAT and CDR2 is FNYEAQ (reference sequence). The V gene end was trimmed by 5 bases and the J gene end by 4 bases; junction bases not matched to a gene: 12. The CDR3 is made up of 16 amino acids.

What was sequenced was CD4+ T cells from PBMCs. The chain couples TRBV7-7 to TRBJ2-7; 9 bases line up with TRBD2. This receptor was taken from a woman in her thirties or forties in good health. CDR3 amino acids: CASSRRECGGGYEQYV. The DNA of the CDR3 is TGTGCCAGCAGCCGAAGAGAATGCGGGGGGGGATACGAGCAGTACGTC.